A single T cell receptor (beta chain) is shown here with its context. Its antigen is still unknown. Germline-derived CDR1 and CDR2 are MNHEY and SMNVEV (reference sequence). Trimming took 5 bases from V and 3 from J, leaving 14 bases between them. The CDR3 sequence is 15 residues long. TCRdb's copy holds only in-frame clones and misses some; the assay was immunoSEQ multiplex PCR. The sample lists 85,000 or so clones; just under 90% were seen once. This sample was included in a study of T cell responses to AZD1222 COVID-19 vaccine. General observations from the study: Clonal diversity was possibly underestimated, and the donors were mostly white British, with more females. Sampling that yielded the repertoires occurred only after the peak T cell response. After two AZD1222 doses, spike-specific TCR breadth and depth rose versus day 0.

This chain connects TRBV27 to TRBJ1-5; D perhaps matches TRBD1 (6 bases). The specimen comprised peripheral blood, sampled on day 0 of AZD1222 vaccination. The sequence came from an adult in good health. The chain's CDR3 is CASSPLDRYNQPQHF. CDR3 nucleotides: TGTGCCAGCAGTCCCCTGGACAGATACAATCAGCCCCAGCATTTT.